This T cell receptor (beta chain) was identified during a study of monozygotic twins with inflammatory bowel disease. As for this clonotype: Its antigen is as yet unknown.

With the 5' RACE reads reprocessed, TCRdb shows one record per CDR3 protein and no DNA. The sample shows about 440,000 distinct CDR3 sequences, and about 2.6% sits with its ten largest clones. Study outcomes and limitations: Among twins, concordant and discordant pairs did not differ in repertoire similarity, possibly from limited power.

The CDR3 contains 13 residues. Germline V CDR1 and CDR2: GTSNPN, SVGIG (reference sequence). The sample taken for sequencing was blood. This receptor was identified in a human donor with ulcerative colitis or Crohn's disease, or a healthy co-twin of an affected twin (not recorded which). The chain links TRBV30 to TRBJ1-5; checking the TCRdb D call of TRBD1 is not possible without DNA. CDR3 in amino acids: CAWSSRERQPQHF.